This TCR beta chain appears in the sequencing data of a study of blood T cell repertoires in COVID-19. Study-level background: In each case, the material was cDNA or gDNA derived from T cells, B-cell-depleted T cells, or PBMCs.

In germline, CDR1 is MGHRA, CDR2 YSYEKL. The ends lost 1 base at V and 7 bases at J; junction bases unmatched: 8. The CDR3 covers 16 residues. Sequencing was performed with immunoSEQ multiplex PCR; in TCRdb, only in-frame clones are kept and a portion is missing. Of some 140,000 clones in the sample, approximately 85% were seen once. V gene TRBV4-1 combines with J gene TRBJ2-2, with TRBD2 matching over 8 bases. This clonotype was sampled from a man in his 60s with COVID-19, enrolled during active disease. Sequenced input: peripheral blood. This CDR3 is CASSQVGTSSLGELFF. The CDR3 DNA reads TGCGCCAGCAGCCAAGTCGGGACTAGTTCTCTCGGGGAGCTGTTTTTT.